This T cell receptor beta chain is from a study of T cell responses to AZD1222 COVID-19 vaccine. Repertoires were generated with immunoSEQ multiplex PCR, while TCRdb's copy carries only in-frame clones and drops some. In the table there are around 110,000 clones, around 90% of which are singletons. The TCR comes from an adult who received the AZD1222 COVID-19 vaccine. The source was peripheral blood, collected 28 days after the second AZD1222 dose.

CDR3 amino acids: CASSYRGRGYEQYF. In nucleotides, the CDR3 is TGCGCCAGCAGCTACAGGGGAAGAGGTTACGAGCAGTACTTC. The chain employs TRBV5-1 and TRBJ2-7, with 7 bases fitting TRBD1. The CDR3 loop spans 14 amino acids. The V segment lost 3 bases and the J segment 4 bases; nucleotides outside the gene matches: 7. CDR1 is SGHRS and CDR2 is YFSETQ in the germline V gene.